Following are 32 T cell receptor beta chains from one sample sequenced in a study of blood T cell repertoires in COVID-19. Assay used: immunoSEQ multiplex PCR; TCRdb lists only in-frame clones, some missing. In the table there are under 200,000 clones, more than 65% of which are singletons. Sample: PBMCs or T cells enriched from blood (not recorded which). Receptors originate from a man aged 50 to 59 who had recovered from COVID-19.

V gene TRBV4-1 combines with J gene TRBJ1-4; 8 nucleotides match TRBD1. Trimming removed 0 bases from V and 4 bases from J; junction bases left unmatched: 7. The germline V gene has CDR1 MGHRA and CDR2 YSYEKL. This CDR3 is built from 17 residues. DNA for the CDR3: TGCGCCAGCAGCCAAGATGGACAGGGCATCATTAATGAAAAACTGTTTTTT. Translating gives CASSQDGQGIINEKLFF.

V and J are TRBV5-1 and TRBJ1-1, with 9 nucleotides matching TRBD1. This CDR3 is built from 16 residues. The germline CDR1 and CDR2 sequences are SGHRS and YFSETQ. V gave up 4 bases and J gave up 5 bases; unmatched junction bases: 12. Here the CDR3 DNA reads TGCGCCAGCAGCGGACTCCTATTGGGACAGGGAACTGAAGCTTTCTTT. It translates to CASSGLLLGQGTEAFF.

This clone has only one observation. CDR3 DNA: TGTGCCAGCAGCCTGGGACAAAACACTGAAGCTTTCTTT. It translates to CASSLGQNTEAFF. This chain links TRBV3-1 (or the pseudogene TRBV3-2) with TRBJ1-1; perhaps TRBD1 as D (6 bases). CDR3 length: 13 residues. Trimming stripped 4 bases from V and 2 bases from J, with 8 bases between. CDR1 is LGHDT, CDR2 YNNKEL, per germline (reference sequence).

CDR3 bases: TGCAGCGTTACATTAAACTCCGGGACAGGTGTGGACACCATATATTTT. Translated: CSVTLNSGTGVDTIYF. This chain joins TRBV29-1 and TRBJ1-3; 8 nucleotides agree with TRBD1. The germline CDR1 and CDR2 sequences are SQVTM and ANQGSEA. The CDR3 runs to 16 residues. The V gene end was trimmed by 5 bases and the J gene end by 8 bases; junction bases not matched to a gene: 17.

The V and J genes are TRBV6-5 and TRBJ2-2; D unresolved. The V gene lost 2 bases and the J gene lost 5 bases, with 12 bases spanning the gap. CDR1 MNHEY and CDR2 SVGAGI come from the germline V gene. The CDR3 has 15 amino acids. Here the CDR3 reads CASSYRSSRTGELFF. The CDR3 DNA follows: TGTGCCAGCAGTTACCGGTCATCTAGGACCGGGGAGCTGTTTTTT.

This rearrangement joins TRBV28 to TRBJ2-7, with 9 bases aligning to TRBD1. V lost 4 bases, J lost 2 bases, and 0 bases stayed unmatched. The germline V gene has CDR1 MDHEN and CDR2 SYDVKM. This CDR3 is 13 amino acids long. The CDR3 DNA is TGTGCCAGCAGTTACAGGGGGCCCTACGAGCAGTACTTC. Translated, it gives CASSYRGPYEQYF.

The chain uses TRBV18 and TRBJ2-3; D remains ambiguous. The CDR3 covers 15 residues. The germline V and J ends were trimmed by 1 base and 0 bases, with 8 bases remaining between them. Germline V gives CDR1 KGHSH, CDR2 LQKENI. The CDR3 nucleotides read TGTGCCAGCTCACCACGGCGGTCTAGCACAGATACGCAGTATTTT. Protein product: CASSPRRSSTDTQYF.

The CDR3 region has the DNA TGTGCCAGCTCACCACCGCGGGACAGGGGGCTAAGGAATGAGCAGTTCTTC. Protein: CASSPPRDRGLRNEQFF. This rearrangement joins TRBV18 to TRBJ2-1; TRBD1 agrees at 12 bases. After removal of 0 bases from V and 7 bases from J, the junction contained 7 bases not matched to a gene. The CDR3 has 17 residues. Germline V gene data show CDR1 as KGHSH and CDR2 as LQKENI.

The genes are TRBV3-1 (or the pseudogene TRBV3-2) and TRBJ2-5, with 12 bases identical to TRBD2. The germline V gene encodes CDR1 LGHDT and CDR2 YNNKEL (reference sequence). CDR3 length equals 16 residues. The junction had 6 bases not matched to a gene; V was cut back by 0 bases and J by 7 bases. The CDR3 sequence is CASSQDLAGGPGTQYF. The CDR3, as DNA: TGTGCCAGCAGCCAAGACCTAGCGGGGGGGCCTGGGACCCAGTACTTC.

CDR3 nucleotide sequence: TGTGCCACCAGCACAGGATTAGCGGGGGCCACCGGGGAGCTGTTTTTT. Its translation is CATSTGLAGATGELFF. V usage is TRBV15 and J usage is TRBJ2-2; 9 bases are a match to TRBD2. With V trimmed by 4 bases and J by 4 bases, 7 bases remained unmatched. CDR1 LNHNV and CDR2 YYDKDF come from the germline V gene (reference sequence). This CDR3 region has 16 residues.

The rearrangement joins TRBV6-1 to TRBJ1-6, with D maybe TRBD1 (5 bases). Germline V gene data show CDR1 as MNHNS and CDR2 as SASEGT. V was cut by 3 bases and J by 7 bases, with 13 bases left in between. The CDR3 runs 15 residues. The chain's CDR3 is CASSEVAGYNSPLHF. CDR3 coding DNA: TGTGCCAGCAGTGAGGTTGCAGGGTACAATTCACCCCTCCACTTT.

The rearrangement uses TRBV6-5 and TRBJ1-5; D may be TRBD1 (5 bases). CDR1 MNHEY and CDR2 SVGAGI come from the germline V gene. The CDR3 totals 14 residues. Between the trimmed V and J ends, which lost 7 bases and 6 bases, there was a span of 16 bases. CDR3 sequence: CASNSRGVSQPQHF. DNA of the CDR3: TGTGCCAGCAACTCTCGGGGGGTTTCTCAGCCCCAGCATTTT.

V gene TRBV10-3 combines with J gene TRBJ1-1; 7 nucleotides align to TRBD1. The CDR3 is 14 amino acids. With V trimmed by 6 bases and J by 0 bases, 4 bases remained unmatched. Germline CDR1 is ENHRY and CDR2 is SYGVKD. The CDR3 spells CAIRDRAVNTEAFF. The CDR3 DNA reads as TGTGCCATCAGAGACAGGGCAGTGAACACTGAAGCTTTCTTT.

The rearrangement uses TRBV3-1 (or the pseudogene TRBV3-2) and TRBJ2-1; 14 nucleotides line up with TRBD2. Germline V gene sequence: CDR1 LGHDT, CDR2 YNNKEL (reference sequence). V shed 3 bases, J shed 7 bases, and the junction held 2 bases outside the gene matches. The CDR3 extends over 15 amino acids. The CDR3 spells CASSQGLAGDNEQFF. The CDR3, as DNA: TGTGCCAGCAGCCAGGGACTAGCGGGAGATAATGAGCAGTTCTTC.

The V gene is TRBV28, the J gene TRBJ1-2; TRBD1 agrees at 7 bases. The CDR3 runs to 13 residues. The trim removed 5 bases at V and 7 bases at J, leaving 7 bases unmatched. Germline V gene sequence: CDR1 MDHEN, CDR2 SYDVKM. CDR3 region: CASSTQGFAGYTF. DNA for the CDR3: TGTGCCAGCAGTACACAGGGGTTTGCTGGCTACACCTTC.

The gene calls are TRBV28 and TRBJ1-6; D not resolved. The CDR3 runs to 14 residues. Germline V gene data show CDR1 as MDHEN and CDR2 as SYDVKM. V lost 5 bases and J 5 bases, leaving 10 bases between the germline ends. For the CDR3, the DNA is TGTGCCAGCAGTCAGGCGGGGAATAATTCACCCCTCCACTTT. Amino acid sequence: CASSQAGNNSPLHF.

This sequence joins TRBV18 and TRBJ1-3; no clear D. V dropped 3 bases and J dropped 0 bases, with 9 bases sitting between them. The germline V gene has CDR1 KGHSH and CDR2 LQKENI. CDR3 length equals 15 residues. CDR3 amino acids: CASSPYSSSGNTIYF. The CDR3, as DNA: TGTGCCAGCTCACCCTACAGTAGCTCTGGAAACACCATATATTTT.

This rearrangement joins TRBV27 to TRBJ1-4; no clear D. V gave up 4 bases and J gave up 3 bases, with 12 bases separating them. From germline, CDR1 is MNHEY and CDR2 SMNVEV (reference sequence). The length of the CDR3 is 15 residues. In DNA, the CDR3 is TGTGCCAGCAGTTACCAGCCAGCGGCTAATGAAAAACTGTTTTTT. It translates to CASSYQPAANEKLFF.

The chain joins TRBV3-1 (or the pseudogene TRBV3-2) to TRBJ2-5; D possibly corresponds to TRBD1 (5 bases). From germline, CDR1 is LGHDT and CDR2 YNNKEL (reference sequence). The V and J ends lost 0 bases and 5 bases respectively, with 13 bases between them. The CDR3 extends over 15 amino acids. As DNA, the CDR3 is TGTGCCAGCAGCCAAGACAGGGTTGGGGTTGAGACCCAGTACTTC. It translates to CASSQDRVGVETQYF.

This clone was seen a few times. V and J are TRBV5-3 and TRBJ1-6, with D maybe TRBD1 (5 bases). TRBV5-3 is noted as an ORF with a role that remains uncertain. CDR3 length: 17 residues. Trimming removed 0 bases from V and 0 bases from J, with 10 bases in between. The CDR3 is CARSLGCRGSYNSPLHF. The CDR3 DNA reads TGTGCCAGAAGCTTGGGATGTAGGGGCTCCTATAATTCACCCCTCCACTTT.

The CDR3 coding sequence is TGTGCCAGCAGCTCCGGTAGCGGGGGGGCCACAGATACGCAGTATTTT. Protein sequence: CASSSGSGGATDTQYF. The chain uses TRBV11-3 and TRBJ2-3, with 11 bases matching TRBD2. J gave up 2 bases and V 4 bases, and 5 bases lay outside the gene matches. The CDR3 is 16 residues long. Germline V CDR1 and CDR2: SGHNT, YENEEA.

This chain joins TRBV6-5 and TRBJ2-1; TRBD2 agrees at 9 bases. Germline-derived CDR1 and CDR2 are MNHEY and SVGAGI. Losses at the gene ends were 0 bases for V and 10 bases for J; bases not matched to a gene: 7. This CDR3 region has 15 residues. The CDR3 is CASSYSSSGVAEQFF. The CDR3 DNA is TGTGCCAGCAGTTACTCGTCTAGCGGGGTCGCGGAGCAGTTCTTC.

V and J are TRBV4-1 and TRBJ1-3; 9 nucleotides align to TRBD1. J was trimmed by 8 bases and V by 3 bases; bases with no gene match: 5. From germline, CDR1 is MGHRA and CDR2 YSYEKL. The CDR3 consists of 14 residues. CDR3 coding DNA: TGCGCCAGCAGCCAGGGGACAGGGCGGGACACCATATATTTT. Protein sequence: CASSQGTGRDTIYF.

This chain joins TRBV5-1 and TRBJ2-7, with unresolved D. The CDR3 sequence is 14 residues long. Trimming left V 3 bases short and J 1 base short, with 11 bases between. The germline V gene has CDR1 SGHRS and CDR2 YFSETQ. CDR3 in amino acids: CASSYGSVSYEQYF. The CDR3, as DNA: TGCGCCAGCAGCTACGGGTCGGTGTCCTACGAGCAGTACTTC. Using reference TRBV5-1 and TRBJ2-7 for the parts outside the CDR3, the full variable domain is KAGVTQTPRYLIKTRGQQVTLSCSPISGHRSVSWYQQTPGQGLQFLFEYFSETQRNKGNFPGRFSGRQFSNSRSEMNVSTLELGDSALYLCASSYGSVSYEQYFGPGTRLTVT.

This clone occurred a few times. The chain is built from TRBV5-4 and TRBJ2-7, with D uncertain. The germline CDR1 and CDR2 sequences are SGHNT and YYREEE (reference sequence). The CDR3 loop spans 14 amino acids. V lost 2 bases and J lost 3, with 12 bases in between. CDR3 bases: TGTGCCAGCAGCTTCCGTGCAGGAAACTACGAGCAGTACTTC. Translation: CASSFRAGNYEQYF.

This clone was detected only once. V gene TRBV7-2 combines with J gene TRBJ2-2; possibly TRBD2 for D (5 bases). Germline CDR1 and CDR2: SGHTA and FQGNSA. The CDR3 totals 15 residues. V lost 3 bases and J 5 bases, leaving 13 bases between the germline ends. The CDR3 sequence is CASSFGLPGTGELFF. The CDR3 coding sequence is TGTGCCAGCAGCTTTGGCCTCCCGGGGACCGGGGAGCTGTTTTTT.

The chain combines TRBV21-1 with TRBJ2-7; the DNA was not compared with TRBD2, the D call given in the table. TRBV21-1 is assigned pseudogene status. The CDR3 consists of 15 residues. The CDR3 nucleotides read TGTGCCAGCAGCAATTGTCGAATCGGGAAGCACGAGCAGTACTTC. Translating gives CASSNCRIGKHEQYF.

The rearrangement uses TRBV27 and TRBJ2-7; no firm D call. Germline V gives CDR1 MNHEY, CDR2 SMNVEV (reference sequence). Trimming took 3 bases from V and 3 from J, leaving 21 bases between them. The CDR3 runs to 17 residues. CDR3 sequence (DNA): TGTGCCAGCAGTTTCCCCCCTAGTTTCCCAAACATCTACGAGCAGTACTTC. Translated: CASSFPPSFPNIYEQYF.

DNA of the CDR3: TGTGCCAGCAGAGACAGGGAATTCACAGATACGCAGTATTTT. It specifies CASRDREFTDTQYF. V usage is TRBV6-5 and J usage is TRBJ2-3; TRBD1 matches 7 bases. The V and J ends lost 6 bases and 2 bases, in that order; junction bases with no gene match: 5. CDR1 MNHEY and CDR2 SVGAGI come from the germline V gene. CDR3 size: 14 residues.

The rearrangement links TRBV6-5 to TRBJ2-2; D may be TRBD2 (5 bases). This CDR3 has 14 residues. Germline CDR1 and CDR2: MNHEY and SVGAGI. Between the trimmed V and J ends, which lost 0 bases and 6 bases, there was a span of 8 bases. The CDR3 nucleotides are TGTGCCAGCAGTTACTCGAACGGGGCCGGGGAGCTGTTTTTT. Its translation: CASSYSNGAGELFF.

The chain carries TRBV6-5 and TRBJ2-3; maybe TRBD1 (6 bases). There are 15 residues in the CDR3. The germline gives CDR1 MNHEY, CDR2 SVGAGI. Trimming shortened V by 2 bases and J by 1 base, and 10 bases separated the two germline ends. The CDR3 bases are TGTGCCAGCAGTTACCTGGGGGCAGGCACAGATACGCAGTATTTT. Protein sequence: CASSYLGAGTDTQYF.

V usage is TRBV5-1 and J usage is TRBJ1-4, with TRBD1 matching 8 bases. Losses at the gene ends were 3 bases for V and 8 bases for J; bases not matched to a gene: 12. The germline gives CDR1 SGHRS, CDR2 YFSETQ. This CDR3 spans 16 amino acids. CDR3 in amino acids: CASSSSPGQVGEKLFF. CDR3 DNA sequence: TGCGCCAGCAGCTCCTCACCGGGACAGGTCGGAGAAAAACTGTTTTTT.